Many counts were recorded for the clone carrying this T cell receptor beta chain. Its antigen is currently unknown. RNA transcripts were the source from which TCR beta CDR3 regions were amplified. The first-round RT-PCR employed HTBI primers together with the Qiagen OneStep RT-PCR kit. A multiplex PCR was then performed as the second round. TCRdb ran MiXCR on the multiplex PCR reads and lists one entry per CDR3 protein. The table shows 600,000 to 700,000 distinct CDR3 sequences, with roughly 39% occurring only once. Per germline, CDR1 LGHNA and CDR2 YNFKEQ. The CDR3 extends over 13 amino acids. Trimming shortened V by 1 base and J by 8 bases, and 8 bases separated the two germline ends. This sample was taken from a study of Graves' ophthalmopathy and Graves' hyperthyroidism. Study findings and constraints: Appearing in blood as well were most expanded thyroid clonotypes above 0.001 frequency. The model flagged ophthalmopathy progression at roughly 71% sensitivity and 72% to 80% specificity.

The sequence was obtained from an adult man with Graves' ophthalmopathy. Sequenced sample: peripheral blood. The chain employs TRBV4-2 and TRBJ2-2; D is perhaps TRBD2 (5 bases). The CDR3 spells CASSQGLLGELFF. The CDR3 DNA is TGTGCCAGCAGCCAAGGACTATTGGGGGAGCTGTTTTTT.